This TCR beta chain was retrieved from a study of blood T cell repertoires in COVID-19. About the research overall: In each case, the material was cDNA or gDNA derived from T cells, B-cell-depleted T cells, or PBMCs.

Germline values: CDR1 SGHRS, CDR2 YFSETQ. Trimming took off 4 bases at V and 3 bases at J, with 6 bases between the two ends. The CDR3 loop spans 12 amino acids. TCRdb's copy holds only in-frame clones and misses some; the assay was immunoSEQ multiplex PCR. The sample gives roughly 190,000 clones, just under 85% of which show up once; roughly 4.6% is in the top ten. The sequenced sample consisted of peripheral blood. This receptor was obtained from a woman in her seventies with active or convalescent COVID-19. This rearrangement joins TRBV5-1 to TRBJ2-3; no clear D. The CDR3: CASSKTTDTQYF. Here the CDR3 DNA reads TGCGCCAGCAGCAAGACAACAGATACGCAGTATTTT. Complete variable domain (other parts from reference TRBV5-1 and TRBJ2-3): KAGVTQTPRYLIKTRGQQVTLSCSPISGHRSVSWYQQTPGQGLQFLFEYFSETQRNKGNFPGRFSGRQFSNSRSEMNVSTLELGDSALYLCASSKTTDTQYFGPGTRLTVL.